The 26 T cell receptor beta chains given below trace back to one sample, sequenced in a study of T cells in Graves' hyperthyroidism and ophthalmopathy. Amplified TCR beta CDR3 regions derived from RNA transcripts. The HTBI set primed first-round TCR CDR3 RT-PCR. TCRdb re-analysed the multiplex PCR reads in MiXCR, keeping a single row per CDR3 protein. Seen here are about 550,000 distinct CDR3 sequences, less than 25% observed once, and the top ten hold approximately 25%. Sequenced sample: blood. These receptors were obtained from a man aged 18-30 years with Graves' hyperthyroidism.

This clonotype was found a few times. This CDR3 is CATSERDYGYTF. The CDR3 coding sequence is TGTGCCACCAGTGAGAGGGACTATGGCTACACCTTC. The chain is built from TRBV24-1 and TRBJ1-2; D remains unclear. Trimming removed 4 bases at V and 3 bases at J, with 5 bases between. The CDR3 is 12 amino acids. The germline CDR1 and CDR2 sequences are KGHDR and SFDVKD.

This clonotype was picked up a small number of times. V and J are TRBV18 and TRBJ2-2; 7 positions match TRBD2. The CDR3 is 16 amino acids. Germline V gives CDR1 KGHSH, CDR2 LQKENI. V dropped 4 bases and J dropped 4; count of bases not matched to a gene: 9. Here the CDR3 DNA reads TGTGCCAGCTCACGAGTAAGGCGGGAGAGCACCGGGGAGCTGTTTTTT. Encoded protein: CASSRVRRESTGELFF.

This clonotype showed up many times. The gene calls are TRBV28 and TRBJ2-7, with D uncertain. This CDR3 has 14 amino acids. The germline V and J ends were trimmed by 0 bases and 0 bases, with 6 bases remaining between them. CDR1 MDHEN and CDR2 SYDVKM come from the germline V gene. CDR3 protein: CASSLWDGSYEQYF. CDR3 in DNA: TGTGCCAGCAGTTTATGGGACGGCTCCTACGAGCAGTACTTC.

Many counts were recorded for this clonotype. The chain employs TRBV7-9 and TRBJ1-2; TRBD1 agrees at 11 bases. This CDR3 has 14 residues. Germline V CDR1 and CDR2: SEHNR, FQNEAQ (reference sequence). Losses at the gene ends were 5 bases for V and 5 bases for J; bases not matched to a gene: 4. The CDR3 DNA follows: TGTGCCAGCAGCCGCGGACAGGGGGCGTATGGCTACACCTTC. Its translation: CASSRGQGAYGYTF.

This clonotype was counted ten times or more. The chain combines TRBV11-2 with TRBJ2-5; weak D call: TRBD1 (5 bases). This CDR3 comprises 13 residues. With 3 bases removed from V and 5 bases from J, the gap between germline ends came to 10 bases. The germline V gene has CDR1 SGHAT and CDR2 FQNNGV. CDR3 coding DNA: TGTGCCAGCAGCTTTTGGCAGGGCGAGACCCAGTACTTC. As protein: CASSFWQGETQYF.

There are many counts of this clonotype. The chain combines TRBV19 with TRBJ2-2; 8 bases match TRBD1. The CDR3 is made up of 14 amino acids. The V gene's germline CDR1 is LNHDA and CDR2 SQIVND (reference sequence). The J segment lost 5 bases and the V segment lost 7 bases, leaving 6 bases of the junction unmatched. CDR3 sequence: CASTPRGRTGELFF. The CDR3 DNA reads as TGTGCCAGTACCCCCAGGGGGCGGACCGGGGAGCTGTTTTTT.

This clonotype was observed a few times. Here the CDR3 DNA reads TGTGCCAGCAGCTTAGGCCTTGTCAGACCGAACACCGGGGAGCTGTTTTTT. Translated: CASSLGLVRPNTGELFF. This chain uses TRBV11-1 with TRBJ2-2; D gene unclear. V lost 1 base to trimming and J lost 0 bases, with 12 bases between them. The CDR3 has 17 amino acids. The germline V gene encodes CDR1 SGHAT and CDR2 FQDESV (reference sequence).

This clonotype was seen a few times. The CDR3 DNA is TGTGCCAGCAGTTACTCGAGGACCCTGGAGGCCTACGAGCAGTACTTC. It translates to CASSYSRTLEAYEQYF. The J gene is TRBJ2-7, the V gene TRBV6-5, with a possible D match to TRBD2 (5 bases). V was cut by 0 bases and J by 2 bases, with 14 bases left in between. CDR3 size: 16 residues. Germline CDR1 reads MNHEY; CDR2 reads SVGAGI.

This clonotype was counted between two and nine times. This clone may be a read error of a much larger clone one base away. The rearrangement uses TRBV6-2 or TRBV6-3 and TRBJ2-7; either TRBD1 or TRBD2 may supply D (5 bases each). V was pared by 6 bases and J by 5 bases, with 14 bases between. The CDR3 is 13 amino acids. The germline CDR1 and CDR2 sequences are MNHEY and SVGEGT. The DNA of the CDR3 is TGTGCCAGCAGGGGGGATGCATCCCACGAGCAGTACTTC. Amino acids: CASRGDASHEQYF.

In this sample, this clonotype turned up many times. The chain recombines TRBV12-3 or TRBV12-4 with TRBJ1-2; D gene uncertain. Trimming removed 1 base from V and 6 bases from J, with 9 bases in between. The CDR3 is made up of 13 amino acids. The CDR3 protein is CASSLDGRDGYTF. CDR3 in DNA: TGTGCCAGCAGTTTAGACGGCCGAGATGGCTACACCTTC.

This clonotype was detected many times. The chain couples TRBV27 to TRBJ1-6; tentative D call: TRBD1 (5 bases). Germline V gene lookup returns CDR1 MNHEY and CDR2 SMNVEV (reference sequence). Trimming left V 1 base short and J 11 bases short, with 18 bases between. The CDR3 spans 16 residues. The CDR3 reads CASSLLPTAGQTPLHF. CDR3 coding DNA: TGTGCCAGCAGTTTATTGCCGACGGCGGGGCAGACACCCCTCCACTTT.

This clonotype appeared many times. For the CDR3, the DNA is TGTGCCAGCAGCCCCCGCCCGGGCTCCACTGAAGCTTTCTTT. Its translation is CASSPRPGSTEAFF. The J gene is TRBJ1-1, the V gene TRBV12-3 or TRBV12-4, with no clear D. This CDR3 region has 14 residues. The ends were cut back, 6 bases at V and 4 bases at J, with 15 bases in the middle.

This clonotype was recorded many times. This rearrangement joins TRBV11-2 to TRBJ2-5, with 10 nucleotides matching TRBD2. With V trimmed by 4 bases and J by 4 bases, 6 bases remained unmatched. In germline, CDR1 is SGHAT, CDR2 FQNNGV. CDR3 length: 15 residues. The CDR3 is CASSWSGGAGETQYF. As DNA, the CDR3 is TGTGCCAGCAGCTGGAGCGGGGGGGCAGGAGAGACCCAGTACTTC.

This clonotype was detected once. The V gene is TRBV12-3 or TRBV12-4, the J gene TRBJ1-5; 11 bases line up with TRBD1. The CDR3 has 18 amino acids. Trimming cost V 5 bases and J 1 base; bases outside gene matches: 10. CDR3 region: CASSPTSWTGGSNQPQHF. The CDR3 DNA sequence: TGTGCCAGCAGTCCTACCAGTTGGACAGGGGGCAGCAATCAGCCCCAGCATTTT.

This clonotype occurred a few times. The rearrangement links TRBV11-1 to TRBJ2-3; no clear D gene. CDR3 length: 16 amino acids. CDR1 and CDR2 from the germline V gene are SGHAT and FQDESV (reference sequence). The V and J ends lost 2 bases and 2 bases respectively, with 14 bases between them. CDR3 sequence reads: CASSLQLGYNTDTQYF. DNA of the CDR3: TGTGCCAGCAGCTTACAGCTCGGCTATAACACAGATACGCAGTATTTT.

Worth noting for this clonotype: A much larger clone lies a single base off, so this may be a read error. The chain couples TRBV6-2 or TRBV6-3 to TRBJ2-5; TRBD2 might be the D (6 bases). The germline V gene encodes CDR1 MNHEY and CDR2 SVGEGT. The CDR3 totals 14 residues. CDR3 protein: CASSYLLAGETKYF. CDR3 bases: TGTGCCAGCAGTTACTTACTAGCCGGAGAGACCAAGTACTTC.

This clonotype was seen many times. This may arise from a read error, as a much more abundant clone is one base away. The gene calls are TRBV6-1 and TRBJ2-5; D is perhaps TRBD1 or TRBD2 (5 bases each). CDR3 size: 15 residues. Germline V gives CDR1 MNHNS, CDR2 SASEGT. The CDR3 sequence is CASNLPGRLEETKYF. In DNA, the CDR3 is TGTGCCAGCAATCTCCCGGGGCGCCTTGAAGAGACCAAGTACTTC.

This clonotype was counted many times. This chain connects TRBV11-1 to TRBJ2-7; D remains unclear. V lost 2 bases and J 0 bases, leaving 14 bases between the germline ends. Germline V gene lookup returns CDR1 SGHAT and CDR2 FQDESV (reference sequence). The CDR3 has 16 amino acids. The CDR3 region has the DNA TGTGCCAGCAGCTTATTGGGCCGACCGAGCTCCTACGAGCAGTACTTC. It yields the protein CASSLLGRPSSYEQYF.

The chain combines TRBV2 with TRBJ2-4; D is perhaps TRBD1 (5 bases). Between the trimmed V and J ends, which lost 1 base and 2 bases, there was a span of 9 bases. Germline V gives CDR1 SNHLY, CDR2 FYNNEI. The CDR3 spans 15 residues. The CDR3 loop reads CASSEVRVTKNIQYF. The CDR3, as DNA: TGTGCCAGCAGTGAAGTCAGGGTTACCAAAAACATTCAGTACTTC.

This clonotype has a single count. No DNA is shown, since the ends of the CDR3 on it are uncertain; the CDR3 is the one TCRdb lists. J is TRBJ1-1 and V is TRBV15; the DNA was not used to check the table's D call, TRBD1. The CDR3 is 16 amino acids long, termini counted. The germline V gene encodes CDR1 LNHNV and CDR2 YYDKDF (reference sequence). The CDR3 is CATSRDSGQGAAEAFF.

This clonotype was found a few times. V and J are TRBV4-1 and TRBJ1-5, with D possibly being TRBD1 (5 bases). The CDR3 has 16 amino acids. Between the trimmed V and J ends, which lost 1 base and 5 bases, there was a span of 15 bases. The V gene's germline CDR1 is MGHRA and CDR2 YSYEKL. CDR3 loop: CASSQGPKGTHQPQHF. CDR3 nucleotides: TGCGCCAGCAGCCAAGGCCCGAAAGGGACTCATCAGCCCCAGCATTTT.

The gene calls are TRBV6-1 and TRBJ1-2; 9 positions agree with TRBD1. The CDR3 is 15 residues long. V shed 5 bases, J shed 6 bases, and the junction held 10 bases outside the gene matches. Germline CDR1 and CDR2: MNHNS and SASEGT. CDR3 loop: CASSPLRQGVDGYTF. The CDR3 DNA reads as TGTGCCAGCAGTCCTCTACGACAGGGGGTCGATGGCTACACCTTC.

This clonotype was counted between two and nine times. CDR3 region: CASSQGRSYGYTF. The CDR3, as DNA: TGTGCCAGCAGCCAGGGGAGGAGCTATGGCTACACCTTC. The chain carries TRBV3-1 and TRBJ1-2, with D uncertain. Germline-derived CDR1 and CDR2 are LGHDT and YNNKEL (reference sequence). CDR3 length: 13 residues. Trimming took 3 bases from V and 4 from J, leaving 9 bases between them.

As for this clonotype: A much more abundant neighbour one base away suggests this may be a read error. The rearrangement uses TRBV7-9 and TRBJ2-5; 7 nucleotides line up with TRBD2. CDR3 size: 13 residues. Germline-derived CDR1 and CDR2 are SEHNR and FQNEAQ (reference sequence). Trimming removed 3 bases from V and 5 bases from J; junction bases left unmatched: 3. CDR3 protein: CASSFVGGETQYF. CDR3 bases: TGTGCCAGCAGCTTCGTGGGAGGGGAGACCCAGTACTTC. The whole variable domain, filled in from reference TRBV7-9 and TRBJ2-5, reads DTGVSQNPRHKITKRGQNVTFRCDPISEHNRLYWYRQTLGQGPEFLTYFQNEAQLEKSRLLSDRFSAERPKGSFSTLEIQRTEQGDSAMYLCASSFVGGETQYFGPGTRLLVL.

This chain links TRBV4-1 with TRBJ1-5; D unresolved. Germline-derived CDR1 and CDR2 are MGHRA and YSYEKL. CDR3 length equals 14 residues. The V end was cut by 1 base, the J end by 2 bases, with 6 bases between. CDR3 in amino acids: CASSQAPRNQPQHF. The DNA of the CDR3 is TGCGCCAGCAGCCAAGCACCCCGCAATCAGCCCCAGCATTTT.

This sequence joins TRBV20-1 and TRBJ1-5, with a possible D match to TRBD1 (5 bases). There are 14 residues in the CDR3. Germline V CDR1 and CDR2: DFQATT, SNEGSKA (reference sequence). Trimming pared 4 bases from V and 0 bases from J, leaving 10 bases between. The CDR3 nucleotides are TGCAGTGCTATCGAGGGGAATAGCAATCAGCCCCAGCATTTT. It codes for CSAIEGNSNQPQHF.